This T cell receptor beta chain was observed in a study of shared clonotypes between healthy human individuals. Study information: Those who served as donors were a couple of women and a few men between the ages of 18 and 49.

This CDR3 has 14 residues. Germline lookup yields CDR1 SGDLS and CDR2 YYNGEE. V was shortened by 2 bases and J by 0 bases, with 9 bases between the two germline ends. Loaded into unsorted PBMC replicate PCRs was about 300 ng DNA, 25,000 to 35,000 T cell genomes. Clones were sequenced by immunoSEQ multiplex PCR, and TCRdb holds only the in-frame ones, with some missing. The sample lists some 470,000 clones, over 60% occurring once. The sequence derives from a woman aged 40 to 50 in good health. Some clones in this sample may be carry-over from other donors' samples. The rearrangement links TRBV9 to TRBJ2-7; D is perhaps TRBD1 (6 bases). Material for sequencing was PBMCs. CDR3 residues: CASSVGQSSYEQYF. In nucleotides, the CDR3 is TGTGCCAGCAGCGTCGGACAGTCCTCCTACGAGCAGTACTTC.